Presented here are 28 T cell receptor beta chains from one specimen sequenced in a study of blood T cell repertoires in COVID-19. This table comes from immunoSEQ multiplex PCR, and its TCRdb copy is limited to in-frame clones, with some not included. In the table there are about 260,000 clones, approximately 91% of which are singletons. Material for sequencing was peripheral blood. The receptors stem from a young adult with COVID-19, enrolled during active disease.

In this sample, this clone is medium-sized. In nucleotides, the CDR3 is TGTGCCAGCAGTTTTTCGTCAGCCCAGGCCTACGAGCAGTACTTC. It codes for CASSFSSAQAYEQYF. The V gene is TRBV28, the J gene TRBJ2-7, with D unclear. V lost 3 bases and J lost 2, with 14 bases in between. Germline values: CDR1 MDHEN, CDR2 SYDVKM. The CDR3 contains 15 residues.

The gene calls are TRBV27 and TRBJ1-3, with D hard to call. Trimming removed 5 bases from V and 0 bases from J, with 8 bases in between. This CDR3 has 14 amino acids. Germline CDR1 reads MNHEY; CDR2 reads SMNVEV (reference sequence). The CDR3 spells CASSTSGSGNTIYF. CDR3 coding DNA: TGTGCCAGCAGTACCTCGGGCTCTGGAAACACCATATATTTT.

The chain has TRBV29-1 and TRBJ1-2, with D hard to call. V was pared by 2 bases and J by 3 bases, with 7 bases between. This CDR3 spans 12 amino acids. Per germline, CDR1 SQVTM and CDR2 ANQGSEA. The CDR3 nucleotides read TGCAGCGTTGAACCCATTGACTATGGCTACACCTTC. It yields the protein CSVEPIDYGYTF.

This clone was seen a handful of times. The rearrangement uses TRBV6-4 and TRBJ2-1; tentatively, D is TRBD1 (5 bases). Germline V CDR1 and CDR2: MRHNA, SNTAGT. The CDR3 length is 15 residues. V was clipped by 0 bases and J by 7 bases, with 13 bases between them. CDR3 bases: TGTGCCAGCAGTGACTCAGTAGCAGGGTCTAATGAGCAGTTCTTC. Protein: CASSDSVAGSNEQFF.

The chain joins TRBV12-3 or TRBV12-4 to TRBJ2-7, with D unclear. The length of the CDR3 is 13 residues. Trimming cost V 1 base and J 0 bases, with 4 bases left between them. In DNA form, the CDR3 reads TGTGCCAGCAGTTTAGACAACTCCTACGAGCAGTACTTC. It yields the protein CASSLDNSYEQYF.

The rearrangement links TRBV6-5 to TRBJ2-2; D gene ambiguous. The germline V gene has CDR1 MNHEY and CDR2 SVGAGI. V lost 6 bases to trimming and J lost 3 bases, with 14 bases between them. CDR3 size: 15 residues. The CDR3 DNA is TGTGCCAGCAGCATTCACAGAGATGACACCGGGGAGCTGTTTTTT. Amino acids: CASSIHRDDTGELFF.

The V call is TRBV11-3, the J call TRBJ2-6, with D maybe TRBD2 (5 bases). Trimming left V 5 bases short and J 0 bases short, with 5 bases between. Germline CDR1 is SGHNT and CDR2 is YENEEA. The CDR3 has 14 residues. The CDR3 region is CASSRGSGANVLTF. The CDR3 DNA follows: TGTGCCAGCAGCCGGGGCTCTGGGGCCAACGTCCTGACTTTC.

V and J are TRBV15 and TRBJ2-1, with 9 positions matching TRBD1. From germline, CDR1 is LNHNV and CDR2 YYDKDF (reference sequence). Losses at the gene ends were 3 bases for V and 7 bases for J; bases not matched to a gene: 4. This CDR3 spans 14 amino acids. The CDR3 region has the DNA TGTGCCACCAGCAGCCGGGACAGGGAGAATGAGCAGTTCTTC. As protein: CATSSRDRENEQFF.

The chain uses TRBV27 and TRBJ2-7, with 12 bases aligning to TRBD2. The J segment lost 7 bases and the V segment lost 5 bases, leaving 15 bases of the junction unmatched. The length of the CDR3 is 17 residues. CDR1 and CDR2 (germline): MNHEY, SMNVEV (reference sequence). In nucleotides, the CDR3 is TGTGCCAGCAGTCCCCTAGCGGGAGGGCCCTCGTCGGGGGAGCAGTACTTC. It codes for CASSPLAGGPSSGEQYF.

The rearrangement joins TRBV6-2 or TRBV6-3 to TRBJ2-5, with TRBD1 matching over 8 bases. The CDR3 is 17 residues long. J was trimmed by 0 bases and V by 2 bases; bases with no gene match: 8. Per the germline V gene, CDR1 is MNHEY and CDR2 is SVGEGT. CDR3 in amino acids: CASSYTRTGSYQETQYF. CDR3 nucleotide sequence: TGTGCCAGCAGTTACACACGGACAGGGTCGTACCAAGAGACCCAGTACTTC.

V is TRBV25-1 and J is TRBJ1-4; D is possibly TRBD1 (5 bases). The CDR3 is made up of 15 amino acids. CDR1 is MGHDK and CDR2 is SYGVNS in the germline V gene. V shed 6 bases and J shed 7 bases, with 18 bases lying between them. The CDR3 DNA is TGTGCCAGCAGCCGCTCCGGGACCGGGAGTGAAAAACTGTTTTTT. Its protein product is CASSRSGTGSEKLFF.

This sequence joins TRBV7-9 and TRBJ2-3; 7 bases agree with TRBD2. The CDR3 runs 14 residues. V lost 5 bases to trimming and J lost 2 bases; unmatched junction nucleotides: 4. Germline CDR1 is SEHNR and CDR2 is FQNEAQ (reference sequence). CDR3 in DNA: TGTGCCAGCAGCGCCGGGACTAACACAGATACGCAGTATTTT. As protein: CASSAGTNTDTQYF.

This clone has more than one count but fewer than ten. This sequence joins TRBV27 and TRBJ2-2, with TRBD1 as a possible D gene (5 bases). The CDR3 consists of 13 residues. Germline CDR1 reads MNHEY; CDR2 reads SMNVEV (reference sequence). Trimming pared 2 bases from V and 4 bases from J, leaving 5 bases between. CDR3 loop: CASSLQGTGELFF. DNA for the CDR3: TGTGCCAGCAGTTTACAGGGCACCGGGGAGCTGTTTTTT.

The chain combines TRBV7-2 with TRBJ2-3; the D gene is possibly TRBD1 (6 bases). Germline loops: CDR1 SGHTA, CDR2 FQGNSA. This CDR3 region has 14 residues. Between the trimmed V and J ends, which lost 5 bases and 2 bases, there was a span of 11 bases. In DNA form, the CDR3 reads TGTGCCAGCAGCCCGAACAGGGTCACAGATACGCAGTATTTT. It specifies CASSPNRVTDTQYF.

The rearrangement joins TRBV4-3 to TRBJ2-1; possibly TRBD2 for D (5 bases). Germline CDR1 is LGHNA and CDR2 is YSLEER. CDR3 length: 17 amino acids. Trimming shortened V by 0 bases and J by 3 bases, and 15 bases separated the two germline ends. In nucleotides, the CDR3 is TGCGCCAGCAGCCAAGATCGGGGATTTGGCGGCTACAATGAGCAGTTCTTC. It is translated as CASSQDRGFGGYNEQFF.

This chain joins TRBV5-1 and TRBJ1-1, with TRBD1 matching 8 bases. V shed 0 bases, J shed 8 bases, and the junction held 9 bases outside the gene matches. The CDR3 runs to 15 residues. In germline, CDR1 is SGHRS, CDR2 YFSETQ. The CDR3 coding sequence is TGCGCCAGCAGCTTGGCCGACAGGGGTTTCCCCGAAGCTTTCTTT. It translates to CASSLADRGFPEAFF.

This clone was counted once. The chain is built from TRBV13 and TRBJ2-7; the match to TRBD2 covers 15 bases. V lost 2 bases, J lost 10 bases, and 3 bases stayed unmatched. There are 14 residues in the CDR3. CDR1 is PRHDT, CDR2 FYEKMQ, per germline (reference sequence). CDR3 sequence: CASSLRTSGRDQYF. CDR3 bases: TGTGCCAGCAGCTTAAGGACTAGCGGGAGGGATCAGTACTTC. The variable domain in full, with the rest retrieved from reference TRBV13 and TRBJ2-7, is AAGVIQSPRHLIKEKRETATLKCYPIPRHDTVYWYQQGPGQDPQFLISFYEKMQSDKGSIPDRFSAQQFSDYHSELNMSSLELGDSALYFCASSLRTSGRDQYFGPGTRLTVT.

V usage is TRBV6-1 and J usage is TRBJ1-2, with D possibly matching TRBD1 (6 bases). CDR3 length: 14 amino acids. V lost 2 bases and J 9 bases, leaving 16 bases between the germline ends. The V gene's germline CDR1 is MNHNS and CDR2 SASEGT. CDR3 protein: CASSEKLRTVRYTF. The CDR3 DNA reads TGTGCCAGCAGTGAAAAGCTCCGGACAGTCCGCTACACCTTC.

The chain joins TRBV6-1 to TRBJ1-6; D gene unclear. Germline V gene data show CDR1 as MNHNS and CDR2 as SASEGT. The CDR3 has 15 amino acids. The V end was cut by 1 base, the J end by 7 bases, with 11 bases between. CDR3 DNA sequence: TGTGCCAGCAGTGAAGTGGGCGGACTAAATTCACCCCTCCACTTT. The encoded protein is CASSEVGGLNSPLHF.

The rearrangement joins TRBV19 to TRBJ1-3; 10 bases are a match to TRBD1. Germline CDR1 reads LNHDA; CDR2 reads SQIVND (reference sequence). V trimming: 9 bases; J trimming: 4 bases; junction bases outside the gene matches: 9. The CDR3 consists of 15 residues. CDR3 sequence reads: CASRLTGGSGNTIYF. In DNA, the CDR3 is TGTGCCAGCAGGTTGACAGGGGGCTCCGGAAACACCATATATTTT.

This clone was recorded only once. The V gene is TRBV5-1, the J gene TRBJ2-3; 15 nucleotides match TRBD2. J gave up 3 bases and V 7 bases, and 6 bases lay outside the gene matches. Germline V gives CDR1 SGHRS, CDR2 YFSETQ. CDR3 length: 16 residues. The CDR3 protein is CASSTGTSGRTDTQYF. Here the CDR3 DNA reads TGCGCCAGCTCCACCGGGACTAGCGGGAGGACAGATACGCAGTATTTT. The variable domain in full, with the rest retrieved from reference TRBV5-1 and TRBJ2-3, is KAGVTQTPRYLIKTRGQQVTLSCSPISGHRSVSWYQQTPGQGLQFLFEYFSETQRNKGNFPGRFSGRQFSNSRSEMNVSTLELGDSALYLCASSTGTSGRTDTQYFGPGTRLTVL.

V and J are TRBV4-1 and TRBJ1-5; D perhaps matches TRBD1 (5 bases). The CDR3 length is 15 residues. V shed 1 base and J shed 5 bases, with 12 bases lying between them. The V gene's germline CDR1 is MGHRA and CDR2 YSYEKL. The CDR3: CASSQGGDGYQPQHF. In DNA, the CDR3 is TGCGCCAGCAGCCAAGGGGGGGATGGTTATCAGCCCCAGCATTTT.

In this sample, this clone turned up a few times. The J gene is TRBJ2-7, the V gene TRBV4-2, with 8 bases that match TRBD2. With 2 bases clipped from V and 4 bases from J, the junction kept 10 bases outside the gene matches. CDR1 and CDR2 from the germline V gene are LGHNA and YNFKEQ. The CDR3 extends over 16 amino acids. The chain's CDR3 is CASSQLLSGSQYEQYF. The CDR3 DNA sequence: TGTGCCAGCAGCCAACTACTGAGCGGGAGTCAGTACGAGCAGTACTTC.

This clone has only one observation. The chain has TRBV7-3 and TRBJ2-1; TRBD1 matches at 12 bases. CDR1 and CDR2 from the germline V gene are SGHTA and FQGTGA. CDR3 size: 14 residues. The junction had 5 bases not matched to a gene; V was cut back by 5 bases and J by 9 bases. The CDR3 loop reads CASSEGQGAGEQFF. Here the CDR3 DNA reads TGTGCCAGCAGCGAGGGACAGGGGGCGGGTGAGCAGTTCTTC.

On this clone itself: Distinct nucleotide sequences in the sample also encode this CDR3. This sequence joins TRBV5-1 and TRBJ2-7; 8 bases fit TRBD1. From germline, CDR1 is SGHRS and CDR2 YFSETQ. The J segment lost 4 bases and the V segment lost 0 bases, leaving 3 bases of the junction unmatched. The CDR3 covers 14 residues. The CDR3 here is CASSLAGGAYEQYF. The CDR3 DNA reads TGCGCCAGCAGCTTGGCAGGGGGCGCGTACGAGCAGTACTTC.

The CDR3: CATRSGTDDNEQYF. DNA of the CDR3: TGTGCCACCAGATCCGGGACAGACGATAACGAGCAGTACTTC. The chain combines TRBV24-1 with TRBJ2-7; 7 nucleotides agree with TRBD1. The CDR3 length is 14 residues. V shed 7 bases, J shed 5 bases, and the junction held 10 bases outside the gene matches. Germline V gene sequence: CDR1 KGHDR, CDR2 SFDVKD.

This clone was detected only once. The chain employs TRBV5-6 and TRBJ2-5; possible D gene TRBD1, 6 bases. The CDR3 has 14 residues. V shed 3 bases and J shed 4 bases, with 13 bases lying between them. The V gene's germline CDR1 is SGHDT and CDR2 YYEEEE. This CDR3 is CASSSGTSLETQYF. As DNA, the CDR3 is TGTGCCAGCAGCTCCGGGACATCTCTAGAGACCCAGTACTTC. The full variable domain, completed using reference TRBV5-6 and TRBJ2-5, is DAGVTQSPTHLIKTRGQQVTLRCSPKSGHDTVSWYQQALGQGPQFIFQYYEEEERQRGNFPDRFSGHQFPNYSSELNVNALLLGDSALYLCASSSGTSLETQYFGPGTRLLVL.

In the case of this clone: Other DNA sequences in the same sample also yield this CDR3. The gene calls are TRBV28 and TRBJ2-7; D may be TRBD1 (7 bases). From germline, CDR1 is MDHEN and CDR2 SYDVKM. The CDR3 is made up of 14 amino acids. V was pared by 5 bases and J by 1 base, with 12 bases between. CDR3 sequence (DNA): TGTGCCAGCAGTAGTCCAGGGGGGTCCTACGAGCAGTACTTC. Translation: CASSSPGGSYEQYF.